The 19 T cell receptor beta chains given below trace back to one sample, sequenced in a study of molecular identifiers for immune sequencing clone quantification. MiXCR, run by TCRdb on the PCR reads, gives a single entry per CDR3 protein. The profile shows about 65,000 distinct CDR3 sequences, less than 20% of them singletons. The sequenced sample was naive CD8+ T cells from blood, with Jurkat cell RNA spiked in. Sample subset: FACS-sorted CD8+CD4-CCR7+CD45RA+ naive T cells. Every receptor here comes from a human donor in good health. Some libraries in this study had Jurkat cell RNA spiked in.

This clonotype was recorded many times. This chain joins TRBV4-3 and TRBJ2-1; possible D gene TRBD2, 6 bases. The V gene lost 2 bases and the J gene lost 2 bases, with 13 bases spanning the gap. Germline V lookup: CDR1 LGHNA, CDR2 YSLEER. The CDR3 loop spans 16 amino acids. The CDR3 sequence: CASSQRMVAAYNEQFF. CDR3 coding DNA: TGCGCCAGCAGCCAAAGGATGGTAGCGGCCTACAATGAGCAGTTCTTC.

This clonotype was seen repeatedly, ten times or more. The CDR3 nucleotides read TGTGCCAGTATGCACCGTGGCTACACCTTC. Protein sequence: CASMHRGYTF. The rearrangement uses TRBV19 and TRBJ1-2, with D unresolved. The CDR3 runs 10 residues. Per germline, CDR1 LNHDA and CDR2 SQIVND (reference sequence). The ends were cut back, 7 bases at V and 7 bases at J, with 7 bases in the middle. The full variable domain, its missing parts supplied by reference TRBV19 and TRBJ1-2, is DGGITQSPKYLFRKEGQNVTLSCEQNLNHDAMYWYRQDPGQGLRLIYYSQIVNDFQKGDIAEGYSVSREKKESFPLTVTSAQKNPTAFYLCASMHRGYTFGSGTRLTVV.

With respect to this clonotype: This could be a read error, since a much larger clone is one nucleotide away. The rearrangement joins TRBV29-1 to TRBJ2-7, with D uncertain. Germline CDR1 is SQVTM and CDR2 is ANQGSEA. The CDR3 is 15 amino acids. DNA for the CDR3: TGCAACGTTGTAACGGCCGGCGATGCAGCCTACGAGCAGTACTTC. It translates to CNVVTAGDAAYEQYF.

This clonotype came up many times. The rearrangement links TRBV6-6 to TRBJ2-3; D may be TRBD2 (6 bases). In germline, CDR1 is MNHNY, CDR2 SVGAGI (reference sequence). This CDR3 contains 14 residues. V gave up 0 bases and J gave up 4 bases, with 8 bases separating them. CDR3 residues: CASSYSGEADTQYF. CDR3 sequence (DNA): TGTGCCAGCAGTTACTCTGGGGAGGCAGATACGCAGTATTTT.

V and J are TRBV2 and TRBJ2-1; the D is unclear. V lost 6 bases and J lost 8, with 11 bases in between. The CDR3 contains 12 residues. Germline loops: CDR1 SNHLY, CDR2 FYNNEI. CDR3 amino acids: CASSNPSDEQFF. In DNA form, the CDR3 reads TGTGCCAGCAGCAACCCCTCGGATGAGCAGTTCTTC.

Worth noting for this clonotype: A read error may be the cause here, since a much bigger clone is one base away. The conserved phenylalanine or tryptophan is not found at the CDR3 terminus, so this likely reflects a read error. This CDR3 is CASSLSEGKQYL. The CDR3 DNA follows: TGTGCCAGCAGTTTATCAGAGGGGAAGCAGTACCTC. The rearrangement links TRBV27 to TRBJ2-7, with D possibly called TRBD1 or TRBD2 (5 bases each). This CDR3 has 12 residues. Germline loops: CDR1 MNHEY, CDR2 SMNVEV (reference sequence). Between the trimmed V and J ends, which lost 0 bases and 8 bases, there was a span of 8 bases.

This clonotype has ten or more counts. The rearrangement links TRBV4-1 to TRBJ2-7; the D call may be TRBD1 or TRBD2 (5 bases each). CDR3 size: 17 residues. Germline-derived CDR1 and CDR2 are MGHRA and YSYEKL. Deletions cut 4 bases from V and 0 bases from J, with 19 bases between. The CDR3: CASSLGFATGHSYEQYF. CDR3 bases: TGCGCCAGCAGCCTGGGTTTCGCTACGGGGCACTCCTACGAGCAGTACTTC.

This clonotype turned up a few times. J is TRBJ1-4 and V is TRBV5-6; no clear D. Germline V lookup: CDR1 SGHDT, CDR2 YYEEEE. The CDR3 is made up of 15 amino acids. V lost 4 bases and J lost 7, with 17 bases in between. This chain's CDR3 is CASSTGISGGEKLFF. The CDR3 DNA follows: TGTGCCAGCAGCACGGGGATCTCCGGAGGTGAAAAACTGTTTTTT.

This clonotype was detected ten times or more. Compared with germline, one end of the junction differs, possibly owing to a read error. The chain recombines TRBV9 with TRBJ2-2; tentative D call: TRBD2 (5 bases). The CDR3 runs to 16 residues. Germline CDR1 SGDLS, CDR2 YYNGEE. The CDR3: CASSVRLGGSPGELSF. CDR3 nucleotides: TGTGCCAGCAGCGTACGTCTAGGAGGATCCCCCGGGGAGCTGTCTTTT. The full variable domain, completed using reference TRBV9 and TRBJ2-2, is DSGVTQTPKHLITATGQRVTLRCSPRSGDLSVYWYQQSLDQGLQFLIQYYNGEERAKGNILERFSAQQFPDLHSELNLSSLELGDSALYFCASSVRLGGSPGELSFGEGSRLTVL.

At least ten counts were recorded for this clonotype. The V gene is TRBV7-3, the J gene TRBJ2-3; the D gene is possibly TRBD1 (6 bases). This CDR3 is 17 amino acids long. Germline values: CDR1 SGHTA, CDR2 FQGTGA. V gave up 4 bases and J gave up 9 bases, with 26 bases separating them. The CDR3 DNA sequence: TGTGCCAGCAGCTCCGGTGAGGCAGGGGAAATATCGGAGACGCAGTATTTT. Amino acid sequence: CASSSGEAGEISETQYF.

The rearrangement uses TRBV4-1 and TRBJ2-7; no clear D. V was clipped by 0 bases and J by 1 base, with 4 bases between them. The CDR3 contains 13 residues. The germline V gene has CDR1 MGHRA and CDR2 YSYEKL. Here the CDR3 DNA reads TGCGCCAGCAGCCAAGATCTGTCCTACGAGCAGTACTTC. This codes for CASSQDLSYEQYF.

The table lists this clonotype with many counts. This chain links TRBV20-1 with TRBJ2-5, with 8 bases that match TRBD1. Germline CDR1 DFQATT, CDR2 SNEGSKA (reference sequence). The CDR3 spans 16 residues. Unmatched junction bases numbered 10, after V lost 2 bases and J lost 2 bases. In DNA, the CDR3 is TGCAGTGCTAGAATCCCCTACAGGGGGGTACAAGAGACCCAGTACTTC. Translated: CSARIPYRGVQETQYF.

In its sample, this clonotype was seen many times. This chain joins TRBV3-1 and TRBJ1-5; D possibly corresponds to TRBD1 (5 bases). CDR3 length: 15 amino acids. Germline V CDR1 and CDR2: LGHDT, YNNKEL (reference sequence). Trimming left V 2 bases short and J 4 bases short, with 12 bases between. CDR3: CASSQKGPTNQPQHF. Here the CDR3 DNA reads TGTGCCAGCAGCCAAAAGGGACCGACTAATCAGCCCCAGCATTTT.

This clonotype was seen a few times. The chain has TRBV7-9 and TRBJ2-1; weak D call: TRBD2 (6 bases). V dropped 3 bases and J dropped 10 bases, with 10 bases sitting between them. This CDR3 is 12 amino acids long. The V gene's germline CDR1 is SEHNR and CDR2 FQNEAQ (reference sequence). The DNA for the CDR3 is TGTGCCAGCAGCTTTGGGCTAGCGGAGCAGTTCTTC. It is translated as CASSFGLAEQFF.

This clonotype was counted ten times or more. At one boundary the junction diverges from the germline segment, which might be a read error. The chain is built from TRBV27 and TRBJ2-1; 11 bases align to TRBD2. The CDR3 is made up of 14 amino acids. Germline lookup yields CDR1 MNHEY and CDR2 SMNVEV (reference sequence). The CDR3 DNA follows: TGTGCCAGCGGACTAGCGGGTCCTCTAGACGGCATGCTCTTC. Translation gives CASGLAGPLDGMLF.

CDR3 residues: CASNPSGFSYNEQFF. The DNA of the CDR3 is TGTGCCAGCAACCCCAGTGGTTTTTCCTACAATGAGCAGTTCTTC. The chain is built from TRBV7-9 and TRBJ2-1; no definite D call. This CDR3 has 15 residues. Trimming took 7 bases from V and 1 from J, leaving 14 bases between them. CDR1 is SEHNR and CDR2 is FQNEAQ in the germline V gene (reference sequence). The full variable domain, with the rest looked up from reference TRBV7-9 and TRBJ2-1, is DTGVSQNPRHKITKRGQNVTFRCDPISEHNRLYWYRQTLGQGPEFLTYFQNEAQLEKSRLLSDRFSAERPKGSFSTLEIQRTEQGDSAMYLCASNPSGFSYNEQFFGPGTRLTVL.

This clonotype appeared many times. The chain links TRBV27 to TRBJ2-1; D is uncertain. CDR1 and CDR2 from the germline V gene are MNHEY and SMNVEV (reference sequence). V was shortened by 2 bases and J by 9 bases, with 8 bases between the two germline ends. The CDR3 length is 12 residues. The CDR3 loop is CASSLRPGEQFF. The CDR3 nucleotides read TGTGCCAGCAGTTTACGGCCTGGTGAGCAGTTCTTC.

This clonotype has only a few counts. A read error is possible here, since a much larger clone lies one base away. Because it lacks the conserved phenylalanine or tryptophan at the end, this CDR3 is likely a read error. The chain combines TRBV29-1 with TRBJ2-1, with a weak D call TRBD1 (6 bases). CDR1 and CDR2 from the germline V gene are SQVTM and ANQGSEA. The CDR3 has 14 amino acids. Trimming removed 4 bases from V and 4 bases from J, with 14 bases in between. The CDR3 bases are TGCAGCGTTGGGACAGCGAAGGGATACAATGAGCAGTTCCTC. Protein sequence: CSVGTAKGYNEQFL.

This clonotype was counted many times. The J gene is TRBJ1-1, the V gene TRBV7-9, with D unclear. Germline CDR1 and CDR2: SEHNR and FQNEAQ (reference sequence). The CDR3 extends over 15 amino acids. The V end was cut by 1 base, the J end by 4 bases, with 13 bases between. The CDR3, as DNA: TGTGCCAGCAGCTTAGTTGCGGTACCGGGCACTGAAGCTTTCTTT. It yields the protein CASSLVAVPGTEAFF.